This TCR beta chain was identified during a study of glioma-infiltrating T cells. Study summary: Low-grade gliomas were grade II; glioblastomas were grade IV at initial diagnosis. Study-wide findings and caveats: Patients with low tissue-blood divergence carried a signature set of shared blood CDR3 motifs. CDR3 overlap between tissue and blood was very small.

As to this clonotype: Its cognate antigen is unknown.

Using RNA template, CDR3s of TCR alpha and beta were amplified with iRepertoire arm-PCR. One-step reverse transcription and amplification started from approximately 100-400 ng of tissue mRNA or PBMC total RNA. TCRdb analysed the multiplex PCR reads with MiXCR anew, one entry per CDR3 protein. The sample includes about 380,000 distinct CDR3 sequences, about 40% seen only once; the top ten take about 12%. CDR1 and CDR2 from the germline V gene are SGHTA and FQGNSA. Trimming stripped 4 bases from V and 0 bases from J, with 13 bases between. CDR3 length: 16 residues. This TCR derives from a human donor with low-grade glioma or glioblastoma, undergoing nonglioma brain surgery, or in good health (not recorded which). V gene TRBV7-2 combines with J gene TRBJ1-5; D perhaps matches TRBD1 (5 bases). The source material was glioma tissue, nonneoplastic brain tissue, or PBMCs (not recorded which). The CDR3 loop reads CASSSRGGYSNQPQHF. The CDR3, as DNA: TGTGCCAGCAGCTCCCGTGGGGGTTATAGCAATCAGCCCCAGCATTTT.